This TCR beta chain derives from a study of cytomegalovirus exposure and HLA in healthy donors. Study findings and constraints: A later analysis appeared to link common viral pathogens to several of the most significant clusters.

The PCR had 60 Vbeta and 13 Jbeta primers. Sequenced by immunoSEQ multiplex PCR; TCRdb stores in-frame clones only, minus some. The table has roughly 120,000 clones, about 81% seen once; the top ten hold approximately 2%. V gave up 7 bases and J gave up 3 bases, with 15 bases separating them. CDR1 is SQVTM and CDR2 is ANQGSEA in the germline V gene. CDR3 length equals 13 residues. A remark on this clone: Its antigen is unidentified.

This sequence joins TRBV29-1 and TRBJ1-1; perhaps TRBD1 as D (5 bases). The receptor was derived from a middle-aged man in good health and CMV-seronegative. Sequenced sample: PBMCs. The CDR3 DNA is TGCAGCGCTCCAGGGCCAGTTTACACTGAAGCTTTCTTT. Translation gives CSAPGPVYTEAFF.